This entry is about one T cell receptor beta chain. This clonotype was detected ten times or more. Its recognized antigen is unknown. No much larger clonotype is one base removed from it; base qualities were not supplied. The CDR3 runs 10 residues from the cysteine to the phenylalanine. Only the CDR3 portion is preserved as DNA: 30 bases, with reading frame beginning at the first base. Sequences ENHRY (CDR1) and SYGVKD (CDR2) are obtained from the germline V gene. The junction shows trimming of 6 bases on V and 6 bases on J, plus 6 bases between the germline ends. The data derive from a study of identical twins (dated by TCRdb to between 2015 and 2016). Regarding the complete study: To test whether fetal clonotypes persist, this study deep-sequenced TCR alpha and beta repertoires from monozygotic twins, from unrelated adults of various ages, and from cord blood. To rule out contamination, the twin experiments were replicated at different times with different library preparation protocols.

Every donor was a healthy Caucasian. The twin cohort comprised three pairs of female monozygotic twins, all aged about 18 to 29 years. Peripheral blood mononuclear cells were used as the source from which RNA for TCR libraries was isolated. Receptors were amplified or captured by 5' RACE. Sequencing was performed on an Illumina HiSeq 2000. A universal primer binding site was added through template switching, and the final cDNA carried a unique molecular identifier so that TCR cDNA molecules could be counted accurately. First-strand cDNA for TCR alpha and beta chains was synthesized from specific primers in the conserved constant-segment region. To control for contamination, each cDNA library was double barcoded with a SMART-Mk sample barcode plus Illumina barcodes. TruSeq adapter sequences and Illumina sample barcodes were added in two successive PCR steps. Sequencing of the TCR alpha and beta cDNA libraries was done on the Illumina HiSeq platform using custom primers. The authors' analysis ran thus. MiGEC was used to process raw reads and extract unique molecular identifiers, and MiXCR was used to find CDR3 positions. For each individual, recombination models were inferred using an EM algorithm with the repgenHMM and IGoR tools. Shared clonotype analysis was performed with the tcR package in R, normalizing sharing by the product of cloneset sizes. To study raw recombination free of thymic and clonal selection effects, out-of-frame nonproductive sequences were analyzed. TCRdb applied fastp at Q25 and MiXCR to the public reads, then kept only in-frame beta chains. When rows share a CDR3 protein, they turn into one entry using the most common DNA and genes. The V and J calls come from TCRdb's annotation, not from the publication. The sample data list 570,000 or so distinct CDR3 sequences, and more than 9% of these were observed just once. Around 3.2% of the sample is held by the ten biggest clonotypes.

Paper-wide results and their limitations: In beta out-of-frame sequences, excess twin sharing was weaker, because having fewer shared sequences lowered the signal-to-noise ratio. Compared with coincidental sharing between unrelated individuals, out-of-frame TCR alpha sequences shared between twins showed an excess of sequences with low generation probability. Abundant cord blood beta clonotypes had fewer insertions, young adult naive repertoires showed a similar but weaker trend, and memory repertoires showed no such trend. Conclusions relied on cross-sectional statistical analysis, since the same donors could not be followed over many years. Recombination models systematically underestimated out-of-frame TCR alpha sharing in monozygotic twins but agreed with sharing between unrelated individuals. Zero-insertion analyses could be partly confounded by invariant T cells such as MAIT and iNKT, although diverse VJ usage argued against such confounding for most clonotypes.

This sample also belongs to another study, concerning yellow fever vaccine responses in identical twins. The second investigation adds: The T cell response to vaccination in identical twins was reported by the authors to appear partly convergent and partly personalized. Focusing on identical twins, the study followed the T cell clones that responded to the vaccine, and did so with precision.

This receptor chain uses TRBV10-3 and TRBJ2-7, and perhaps TRBD1 as D gene, on 6 matching bases. This receptor was taken from a woman in her late teens or twenties in good health. Sequencing was performed on PBMCs. The DNA reads as follows: TGTGCCATCAGGGGGGCCGAGCAGTACTTC. Its product reads: CAIRGAEQYF.